This T cell receptor beta chain was sequenced in a study of blood T cell repertoires in COVID-19. Study in general: Sample material is recorded as cDNA or gDNA derived from T cells, B-cell-depleted T cells, or PBMCs.

Participants' own reports of clinical history determined their cohort assignment. Donors of Cohort 3 who recovered were those that had two negative PCRs, clearance, or symptom resolution. Per the study methods: Reference gene primer amplification yielded estimated nucleated cell counts. Measured with immunoSEQ multiplex PCR; TCRdb has only the in-frame clones, and not every one. Clone size and the V and J calls come from that table; the DNA yielded D and trimming. The data show approximately 450,000 clones, around 91% seen once. The CDR3 contains 17 residues. Trimming cost V 4 bases and J 0 bases, with 13 bases left between them. Germline V lookup: CDR1 KGHSH, CDR2 LQKENI.

The specimen sequenced was PBMCs or T cells enriched from blood (not recorded which). The rearrangement links TRBV18 to TRBJ2-6, with D maybe TRBD1 (5 bases). The receptor was isolated from a man between 25 and 39 years old who had recovered from COVID-19. In DNA form, the CDR3 reads TGTGCCAGCTCACTTCGACAGTCCGACTCTGGGGCCAACGTCCTGACTTTC. Translating it yields CASSLRQSDSGANVLTF.